This section outlines one TCR beta chain sequence together with its context. This sample is drawn from a study of blood T cell repertoires in COVID-19. Study context: T cells, B-cell-depleted T cells, or PBMCs supplied cDNA or gDNA.

TCRdb's copy holds only in-frame clones and misses some; the assay was immunoSEQ multiplex PCR. The sample contains fewer than 300,000 clones, around three quarters of which appear only once. The germline V gene has CDR1 SNHLY and CDR2 FYNNEI. The CDR3 totals 15 residues. Trimming removed 5 bases from V and 7 bases from J; junction bases left unmatched: 10. The clonotype comes from a woman of 80 years or more with acute or convalescent COVID-19. The sequenced sample was peripheral blood. The chain couples TRBV2 to TRBJ2-2; the match to TRBD2 covers 7 bases. The CDR3 nucleotides are TGTGCCAGCAGTCCCTCCGGGGGAGGGGACGGGGAGCTGTTTTTT. It encodes CASSPSGGGDGELFF.